Listed below are T cell receptor beta chains from one sample, sequenced in a study of blood T cell repertoires in COVID-19. Using immunoSEQ multiplex PCR, the repertoire was profiled, and TCRdb retains in-frame clones only, with some absent. The profile shows some 150,000 clones, 75% to 90% of them singletons. Material: peripheral blood. These receptors were obtained from a woman between 65 and 79 years old with acute or convalescent COVID-19. CDR3s leave out the opening cysteine and the closing phenylalanine or tryptophan.

TRBJ2-1	TRBV3-1/TRBV3-2	ASSQSGGRYNEQF
TRBJ1-4	TRBV12-3/TRBV12-4	ASSLERAEKLF
TRBJ1-2	TRBV7-2	ATTLLIGFYGYT
TRBJ1-1	TRBV7-2	ASSLVGGRPTEAF
TRBJ2-5	TRBV19	ASSISAVAGGSGVETQY
TRBJ2-7	TRBV10-1	ASSDPTGTGTYEQY
TRBJ1-4	TRBV28	ASSVLTATNEKLF
TRBJ2-7	TRBV6-5	ASTGTGTGNHEQY
TRBJ2-5	TRBV19	ASSSSGGPRETQY
TRBJ2-2	TRBV5-5	ASSLVLGVGRELF
TRBJ1-1	TRBV7-2	ASSLIFPVNTEAF
TRBJ1-2	TRBV2	ASYNPGNYGYT
TRBJ2-3	TRBV21-1	ASSWVGLAGTDTQY
TRBJ2-3	TRBV27	ASSPRGSDTQY
TRBJ1-6	TRBV5-6	ASRSTGGTDSPLH
TRBJ1-2	TRBV5-6	ASSLEGQGGYGYT
TRBJ1-4	TRBV5-1	ASTQTGTGLEKLF
TRBJ1-5	TRBV2	ASSQNSGLGSNQPQH
TRBJ1-2	TRBV5-6	ASSSTPGANGYT
TRBJ1-1	TRBV6-5	ASSRTGEDTEAF
TRBJ2-7	TRBV7-9	ASSPGQSYEQY
TRBJ2-4	TRBV20-1	SASYFPILAKNIQY
TRBJ2-2	TRBV6-1	ASSATSGGTFTGELF
TRBJ2-5	TRBV30	AWSHGLAGALQETQY
TRBJ1-2	TRBV19	ASNQGIRNYGYT
TRBJ1-2	TRBV6-2/TRBV6-3	ASSLGDTYYGYT
TRBJ1-1	TRBV29-1	SVGSGAAKAF
TRBJ1-1	TRBV11-3	ASSFSGNTEAF
TRBJ1-2	TRBV19	ASRAPGGTHGYT
TRBJ1-2	TRBV5-6	ASSFGSGYT
TRBJ1-1	TRBV14	ASSPSGKSTEAF
TRBJ2-5	TRBV7-3	ASRPGGYQETQY
TRBJ1-2	TRBV7-9	ASSSDRTRGYT
TRBJ2-3	TRBV4-3	ASSQDYGGSTDTQY
TRBJ1-5	TRBV20-1	SASRSGTGSNQPQH
TRBJ2-5	TRBV7-2	ASSLSYSQETQY
TRBJ1-4	TRBV2	ASRTANEKLF
TRBJ2-3	TRBV5-6	ASSLGHNTDTQY
TRBJ2-7	TRBV7-2	ASSLAGQHYEQY
TRBJ1-1	TRBV29-1	SVGDRGAYTEAF
TRBJ1-2	TRBV5-1	ASSSTGGEDYGYT
TRBJ1-2	TRBV19	ASGDRGHANYGYT
TRBJ1-1	TRBV7-9	ASSVNAPAAGEAF
TRBJ1-3	TRBV28	ASSLGTASGNTIY
TRBJ1-6	TRBV5-1	ASSSETGSNSPLH